This T cell receptor beta chain was recovered during a study of blood T cell repertoires in COVID-19. Sequencing used immunoSEQ multiplex PCR; TCRdb keeps in-frame clones, though not all of them. The data show hundreds of thousands of clones, about nine tenths seen once. Trimming shortened V by 0 bases and J by 0 bases, and 7 bases separated the two germline ends. The CDR3 covers 15 residues. Germline assignment: CDR1 SGHTS and CDR2 YDEGEE. Residents of about two dozen US areas, aged 18 to 89 years, made up the participants. The TCR was taken from a man aged 55-75 years who had recovered from COVID-19. Sequenced: PBMCs or T cells enriched from blood (not recorded which). V usage is TRBV5-8 and J usage is TRBJ1-3; perhaps TRBD1 as D (5 bases). CDR3 sequence (DNA): TGTGCCAGCAGCTTGGGACAGACCTCTGGAAACACCATATATTTT. Protein: CASSLGQTSGNTIYF.